This TCR beta chain was recovered during a study of T cell changes during pregnancy in multiple sclerosis. On this clone itself: Other DNA sequences in the same sample also yield this CDR3.

Using immunoSEQ multiplex PCR, the repertoire was profiled, and TCRdb retains in-frame clones only, with some absent. Among 19,000 or so clones listed, 88% were seen once. Germline V gene lookup returns CDR1 GTSNPN and CDR2 SVGIG (reference sequence). The CDR3 length is 13 residues. Trimming stripped 1 base from V and 2 bases from J, with 6 bases between. The sample was CD4+ T cells from peripheral blood mononuclear cells, taken in the first trimester of pregnancy. The V gene is TRBV30, the J gene TRBJ1-5; D might be TRBD1 (6 bases). This receptor was identified in a female donor in good health, enrolled as a control in a pregnancy study. Written as DNA, the CDR3 is TGTGCCTGGAGTGGACAGGGCAATCAGCCCCAGCATTTT. This gives the protein CAWSGQGNQPQHF.